The source of this TCR beta chain is a study of shared clonotypes between healthy human individuals. This clone has at least ten counts. Repertoires were generated with immunoSEQ multiplex PCR, while TCRdb's copy carries only in-frame clones and drops some. This table holds around 1,000,000 clones, 60% to 85% found once. A CD45RA-negative memory subset and a CD45RA+ naive subset were separated from the CD4+ cells. Germline lookup yields CDR1 SGHTS and CDR2 YDEGEE. The CDR3 runs to 14 residues. Trimming removed 0 bases at V and 2 bases at J, with 7 bases between. This sequence was found in a man aged 18-30 years in good health. Some clones in this sample may be carry-over from other donors' samples. This chain links TRBV5-8 with TRBJ2-3; the D is unclear. What was sequenced was memory CD4+ T cells from PBMCs. Indicated subset: CD45RA-negative fraction. The CDR3: CASSLGIHTDTQYF. In nucleotides, the CDR3 is TGTGCCAGCAGCTTGGGAATACACACAGATACGCAGTATTTT. The entire variable domain, with the rest obtained from reference TRBV5-8 and TRBJ2-3, is as follows: EAGVTQSPTHLIKTRGQQATLRCSPISGHTSVYWYQQALGLGLQFLLWYDEGEERNRGNFPPRFSGRQFPNYSSELNVNALELEDSALYLCASSLGIHTDTQYFGPGTRLTVL.